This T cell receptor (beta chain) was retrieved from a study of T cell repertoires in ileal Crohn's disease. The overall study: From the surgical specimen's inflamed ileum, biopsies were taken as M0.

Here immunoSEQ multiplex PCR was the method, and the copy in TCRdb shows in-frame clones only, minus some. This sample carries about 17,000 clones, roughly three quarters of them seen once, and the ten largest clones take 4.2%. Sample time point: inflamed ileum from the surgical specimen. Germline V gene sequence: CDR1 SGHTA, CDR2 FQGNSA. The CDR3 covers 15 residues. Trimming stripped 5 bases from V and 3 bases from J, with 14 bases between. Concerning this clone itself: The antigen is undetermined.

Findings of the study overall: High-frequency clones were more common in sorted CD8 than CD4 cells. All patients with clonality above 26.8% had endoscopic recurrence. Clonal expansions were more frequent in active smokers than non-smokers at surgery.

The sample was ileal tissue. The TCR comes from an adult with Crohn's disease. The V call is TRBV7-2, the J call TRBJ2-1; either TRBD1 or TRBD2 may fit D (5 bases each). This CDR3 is CASSRGSGIYNEQFF. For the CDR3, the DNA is TGTGCCAGCAGCCGCGGGTCAGGGATCTACAATGAGCAGTTCTTC.